This T cell receptor (beta chain) was captured in a study of blood T cell repertoires in COVID-19. Measured with immunoSEQ multiplex PCR; TCRdb has only the in-frame clones, and not every one. The table includes 100,000 to 150,000 clones, approximately 90% detected once. Germline loops: CDR1 WNHNN, CDR2 SYGVQD (reference sequence). Trimming at V came to 11 bases and at J to 0 bases, leaving 10 bases not matched to a gene. CDR3 length: 15 residues. Sequencing was done on a sample of peripheral blood. The chain carries TRBV10-1 and TRBJ1-5, with 7 bases fitting TRBD1. The clonotype comes from a man aged 45-65 years with active or convalescent COVID-19. The CDR3 loop is CAGLNRGSSNQPQHF. The CDR3 nucleotides read TGCGCCGGACTCAACAGGGGTAGTAGCAATCAGCCCCAGCATTTT.